This is a list of T cell receptor beta chains from one sample in a study of shared clonotypes between healthy human individuals. Some clones are missing from TCRdb's copy, which holds only in-frame ones; the method was immunoSEQ multiplex PCR. The table records 1,400,000 or so clones, approximately 98.5% of them present only once. The sequencing sample was made of naive CD4+ T cells sorted from blood. The receptors originated from a man aged 25-45 years in good health. The CDR3 runs from the conserved cysteine through the conserved F or W. The order of the fields is V gene, J gene, CDR3 protein.

TRBV6-5	TRBJ2-3	CASSYSWGQVADTQYF
TRBV5-1	TRBJ2-7	CASSDPPATHEQYF
TRBV27	TRBJ2-1	CASRSLLRGRWGQFF
TRBV5-1	TRBJ2-5	CASSFAGRADQTQYF
TRBV27	TRBJ1-5	CASSLEGYNQPQHF
TRBV30	TRBJ2-5	CAWNGLAPGRETQYF
TRBV6-5	TRBJ1-5	CASRSGTGYQPQHF
TRBV5-5	TRBJ2-7	CASSPGQGTPYEQYF
TRBV18	TRBJ2-7	CASSPGRGRDEQYF
TRBV5-1	TRBJ2-1	CASSWLAGVNEQFF
TRBV9	TRBJ2-1	CASSIATSGRYYNEQFF
TRBV9	TRBJ1-1	CASSVEGRRDTEAFF
TRBV7-9	TRBJ1-5	CASSPKHWGEGNQPQHF
TRBV28	TRBJ2-1	CASSLSGLAGVSSYNEQFF
TRBV7-2	TRBJ2-1	CASSQGPPSSPYNEQFF
TRBV6-5	TRBJ2-7	CASSYYPGNYEQYF
TRBV6-5	TRBJ2-3	CASSILGAKTDTQYF
TRBV6-4	TRBJ2-1	CASSDSLGGEQFF
TRBV19	TRBJ2-7	CATQKDTNYEQYF
TRBV15	TRBJ2-5	CATSRDLTERRQETQYF
TRBV7-4	TRBJ2-7	CASSRAGQGSYEQYF
TRBV11-3	TRBJ1-1	CASSPKPDVTEAFF
TRBV29-1	TRBJ2-5	CSVVELTIQETQYF
TRBV9	TRBJ2-1	CASSPLGAGSYNEQFF
TRBV5-5	TRBJ2-1	CASSLFTSGRLNEQFF
TRBV20-1	TRBJ2-7	CSASTGDEQYF
TRBV6-6	TRBJ1-3	CASTPQRLGNTIYF
TRBV23-1	TRBJ1-2	CASSPPCEGGYTF
TRBV29-1	TRBJ2-7	CSVVRGLAGSQEQYF
TRBV15	TRBJ2-3	CATSRAPGTNLDTQYF
TRBV18	TRBJ2-7	CASSPGLDSEQYF
TRBV6-5	TRBJ2-6	CASRRVSGANVLTF
TRBV10-2	TRBJ2-3	CASSHQGTDTQYF
TRBV10-3	TRBJ2-2	CAIMGLAENTGELFF
TRBV10-3	TRBJ2-2	CAISEEEPNTGELFF
TRBV28	TRBJ2-7	CASETSGGWYF
TRBV5-1	TRBJ1-2	CASSLRGQGSHYGYTF
TRBV6-5	TRBJ2-7	CASSSPTGGTEQYF
TRBV18	TRBJ2-5	CASSPLGETQYF
TRBV2	TRBJ2-5	CASSEIQETQYF